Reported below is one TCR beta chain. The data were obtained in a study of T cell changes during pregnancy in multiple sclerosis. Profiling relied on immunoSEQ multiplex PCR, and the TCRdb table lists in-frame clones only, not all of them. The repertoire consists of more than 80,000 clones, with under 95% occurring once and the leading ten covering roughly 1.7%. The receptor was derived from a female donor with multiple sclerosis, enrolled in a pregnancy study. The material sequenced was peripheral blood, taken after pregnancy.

CDR3 coding DNA: TGTGCCAGCTCTCCCCGAGGAGGGAACTACGAGCAGTACTTC. It encodes CASSPRGGNYEQYF. The chain carries TRBV18 and TRBJ2-7; D possibly corresponds to TRBD2 (6 bases). Per germline, CDR1 KGHSH and CDR2 LQKENI. The V and J ends lost 6 bases and 3 bases respectively, with 15 bases between them. The CDR3 has 14 amino acids.